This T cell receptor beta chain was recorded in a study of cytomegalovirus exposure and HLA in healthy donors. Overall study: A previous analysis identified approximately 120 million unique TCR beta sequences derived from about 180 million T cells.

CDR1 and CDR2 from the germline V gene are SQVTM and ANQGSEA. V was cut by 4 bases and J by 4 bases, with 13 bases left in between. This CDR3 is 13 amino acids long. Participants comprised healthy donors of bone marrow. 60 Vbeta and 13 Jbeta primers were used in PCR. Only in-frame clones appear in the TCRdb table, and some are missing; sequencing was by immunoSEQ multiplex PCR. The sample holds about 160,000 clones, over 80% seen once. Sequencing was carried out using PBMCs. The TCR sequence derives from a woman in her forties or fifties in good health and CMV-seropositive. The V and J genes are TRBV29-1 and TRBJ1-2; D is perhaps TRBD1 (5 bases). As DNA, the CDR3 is TGCAGCGTTGGAACCAGACAGATCTATGGCTACACCTTC. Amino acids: CSVGTRQIYGYTF.